This T cell receptor beta chain is from a study of blood T cell repertoires in COVID-19. Study summary: The origin of the acute and convalescent COVID-19 samples was the United States, Italy and Spain. In each case, the material was cDNA or gDNA derived from T cells, B-cell-depleted T cells, or PBMCs.

As processed by the authors: Reference gene primers were amplified, and this amplification served to estimate nucleated cell counts. Only in-frame clones appear in the TCRdb table, and some are missing; sequencing was by immunoSEQ multiplex PCR. The V and J calls and clone size come from that table; D and trimming were worked out from the DNA. This repertoire shows some 290,000 clones, approximately 87% found once; its top ten account for under 5.5%. Germline V CDR1 and CDR2: SEHNR, FQNEAQ (reference sequence). The CDR3 loop spans 14 amino acids. J gave up 4 bases and V 5 bases, and 5 bases lay outside the gene matches.

The chain uses TRBV7-9 and TRBJ2-3; 8 bases map to TRBD1. The sequenced material came from peripheral blood. The clonotype was recovered from a man in his sixties who had recovered from COVID-19. The CDR3 region has the DNA TGTGCCAGCAGCCCGACAGGGGCGGCAGATACGCAGTATTTT. As protein: CASSPTGAADTQYF.